The 20 T cell receptor beta chains below were found in one sample sequenced in a study of glioma-infiltrating T cells (dated by TCRdb to 2016 to 2018). TCRdb names Illumina MiSeq as the instrument used. The iRepertoire nested amplicon-rescue multiplex PCR (arm-PCR) platform was used to amplify TCR alpha and beta CDR3 regions from RNA. The public reads were quality trimmed at Q25 with fastp and then assembled into clones with MiXCR by TCRdb, keeping productive beta chains. Each CDR3 protein gets just one entry, which takes the most common genes and DNA from the rows behind it. Within this sample are 300,000 to 450,000 distinct CDR3 sequences, with 41% of them counted one time only. The ten largest clones capture 9.5% to 15% of the sample. The sequencing input was glioma tissue, nonneoplastic brain tissue, or PBMCs (not recorded which). These receptors were obtained from a human donor with low-grade glioma or glioblastoma, undergoing nonglioma brain surgery, or in good health (not recorded which).

This clonotype was found many times. This chain links TRBV20-1 with TRBJ2-7; TRBD1 might be the D (5 bases). V dropped 3 bases and J dropped 0 bases, with 9 bases sitting between them. Per germline, CDR1 DFQATT and CDR2 SNEGSKA (reference sequence). The CDR3 extends over 13 amino acids. The CDR3, as DNA: TGCAGTGCTAGGCCGACAGCCTCCTACGAGCAGTACTTC. Protein: CSARPTASYEQYF.

The gene calls are TRBV7-9 and TRBJ2-1, with 8 bases matching TRBD1. Germline lookup yields CDR1 SEHNR and CDR2 FQNEAQ (reference sequence). The V gene end was trimmed by 1 base and the J gene end by 12 bases; junction bases not matched to a gene: 5. The CDR3 runs to 13 residues. CDR3 DNA: TGTGCCAGCAGCTTAGTTGGACAGGGTGGGCAGTTCTTC. Translating it yields CASSLVGQGGQFF.

The sample holds a few counts of this clonotype. V and J are TRBV4-2 and TRBJ2-5; 7 bases are shared with TRBD2. The CDR3 contains 18 residues. Germline CDR1 LGHNA, CDR2 YNFKEQ. V shed 1 base and J 3 bases; nucleotides not matched to a gene: 14. The CDR3, as DNA: TGTGCCAGCAGCCAAGGCCCCCGGCGGTCTAGCGGTAAAGAGACCCAGTACTTC. As protein: CASSQGPRRSSGKETQYF.

This clonotype was found once. The V call is TRBV24-1, the J call TRBJ2-1; the D gene is possibly TRBD2 (6 bases). The CDR3 covers 15 residues. The ends were cut back, 4 bases at V and 0 bases at J, with 9 bases in the middle. CDR1 and CDR2 (germline): KGHDR, SFDVKD. This CDR3 is CATSEERVSYNEQFF. For the CDR3, the DNA is TGTGCCACCAGTGAGGAGCGGGTCTCCTACAATGAGCAGTTCTTC.

With regard to this clonotype: One end of the junction is discordant with germline, which a read error may explain. The chain couples TRBV5-1 to TRBJ1-3; unclear D gene. Germline CDR1 SGHRS, CDR2 YFSETQ. This CDR3 spans 16 amino acids. The CDR3 protein is CAGSLQTPSTGNTIYF. The CDR3 DNA is TGCGCCGGCAGCTTGCAAACACCCAGTACTGGAAACACCATATATTTT.

The chain is built from TRBV28 and TRBJ2-3; 7 bases agree with TRBD2. The germline CDR1 and CDR2 sequences are MDHEN and SYDVKM. The CDR3 contains 16 residues. V lost 6 bases and J lost 1; bases outside the gene matches: 10. For the CDR3, the DNA is TGTGCCAGCAGCACGGGTGTCAGCGGGGGCACAGATACGCAGTATTTT. This gives the protein CASSTGVSGGTDTQYF.

This clonotype occurred many times. For the CDR3, the DNA is TGTGCCAGCAGTTCTGGCCCGACCTTTTACGAGCAGTACTTC. As protein: CASSSGPTFYEQYF. The gene calls are TRBV6-1 and TRBJ2-7; the D is unclear. Per the germline V gene, CDR1 is MNHNS and CDR2 is SASEGT. V lost 5 bases, J lost 4 bases, and 15 bases lay in between. The CDR3 loop spans 14 amino acids.

This clonotype occurred many times. This chain links TRBV28 with TRBJ1-2, with TRBD1 as a possible D gene (5 bases). The CDR3 contains 15 residues. Germline CDR1 and CDR2: MDHEN and SYDVKM. With 5 bases removed from V and 4 bases from J, the gap between germline ends came to 17 bases. CDR3 DNA sequence: TGTGCCAGCAGTCCTGCCGTCAGGGCGACCTATGGCTACACCTTC. Its translation is CASSPAVRATYGYTF.

J is TRBJ2-1 and V is TRBV14; no clear D. The germline V gene encodes CDR1 SGHDN and CDR2 FVKESK. The CDR3 covers 14 residues. The V end was cut by 0 bases, the J end by 7 bases, with 10 bases between. In nucleotides, the CDR3 is TGTGCCAGCAGCCAAGATAGGCTTATAAATGAGCAGTTCTTC. The encoded protein is CASSQDRLINEQFF.

This clonotype came up a few times. The gene calls are TRBV12-3 or TRBV12-4 and TRBJ1-5, with TRBD1 matching 8 bases. The CDR3 runs to 16 residues. V lost 1 base and J lost 4; bases outside the gene matches: 6. The CDR3 coding sequence is TGTGCCAGCAGTTTAGGATCACAGGGGGAGAATCAGCCCCAGCATTTT. This translates into CASSLGSQGENQPQHF.

Only one count was recorded for this clonotype. The chain has TRBV24-1 and TRBJ1-3; perhaps TRBD1 as D (5 bases). Germline CDR1 KGHDR, CDR2 SFDVKD. The V end lost 5 bases, the J end lost 10 bases, and 14 bases lay between the germline ends. This CDR3 is 13 amino acids long. The CDR3 nucleotides read TGTGCCACCAGTGGAGCAGGGACCTCAACCATATATTTT. Protein: CATSGAGTSTIYF.

This clonotype was counted between two and nine times. The CDR3 nucleotides are TGTGCCAGCAGCCAGGAGAGAGGAGGCAATCAGCCCCAGCATTTT. This translates into CASSQERGGNQPQHF. The V call is TRBV4-2, the J call TRBJ1-5; D is uncertain. Looked up from germline, CDR1 is LGHNA and CDR2 is YNFKEQ. The CDR3 covers 15 residues. Trimming removed 3 bases at V and 2 bases at J, with 11 bases between.

This clonotype has just one count. This chain uses TRBV6-5 with TRBJ2-7, with D possibly TRBD2 on 6 matching bases. The DNA end favors TRBJ2-5, so the J call may be wrong. Germline-derived CDR1 and CDR2 are MNHEY and SVGAGI. The CDR3 consists of 16 residues. The CDR3 protein is CASTYTYHGSQETQYF. CDR3 in DNA: TGTGCCAGCACCTACACCTATCACGGGAGCCAAGAGACCCAGTACTTC.

The gene calls are TRBV4-3 and TRBJ1-1; D may be TRBD1 (6 bases). This CDR3 is 13 amino acids long. The germline V gene has CDR1 LGHNA and CDR2 YSLEER. Deletions cut 7 bases from V and 3 bases from J, with 12 bases between. In DNA form, the CDR3 reads TGCGCCAGCAACAAGAACAGGGACACTGAAGCTTTCTTT. It translates to CASNKNRDTEAFF.

This clonotype was recorded only once. Given a much more abundant clone one base away, this may be a read error. V is TRBV20-1 and J is TRBJ2-7; D may be TRBD2 (6 bases). The germline gives CDR1 DFQATT, CDR2 SNEGSKA (reference sequence). With 7 bases removed from V and 3 bases from J, the gap between germline ends came to 10 bases. The CDR3 runs to 11 residues. The CDR3 DNA sequence: TGCAGTGAGAGACTAGACTACGAGCAGTACTTC. Its translation: CSERLDYEQYF.

The chain links TRBV18 to TRBJ1-5; D gene uncertain. Trimming removed 1 base at V and 7 bases at J, with 11 bases between. There are 14 residues in the CDR3. Germline V CDR1 and CDR2: KGHSH, LQKENI. The CDR3 is CASSPRAGGQPQHF. The CDR3 region has the DNA TGTGCCAGCTCACCACGAGCGGGCGGACAGCCCCAGCATTTT.

The J gene is TRBJ1-5, the V gene TRBV19; no clear D. With 3 bases removed from V and 3 bases from J, the gap between germline ends came to 12 bases. Germline V lookup: CDR1 LNHDA, CDR2 SQIVND (reference sequence). There are 15 residues in the CDR3. CDR3 residues: CASSIVSRNNQPQHF. The DNA for the CDR3 is TGTGCCAGTAGTATCGTCTCCAGGAACAATCAGCCCCAGCATTTT.

On this clonotype itself: An end of the junction differs from the germline gene, which may be a read error. The genes are TRBV7-6 and TRBJ2-1; tentatively, D is TRBD1 or TRBD2 (7 bases each). CDR3 size: 13 residues. In germline, CDR1 is SGHVS, CDR2 FNYEAQ. CDR3 sequence: CASRAGQTNEQFF. The CDR3 nucleotides read TGTGCTAGCAGAGCGGGACAGACGAATGAGCAGTTCTTC.

This clonotype was detected many times. This sequence joins TRBV6-2 or TRBV6-3 and TRBJ1-1, with a weak D call TRBD1 (6 bases). V was cut by 1 base and J by 8 bases, with 8 bases left in between. The germline V gene has CDR1 MNHEY and CDR2 SVGEGT. The CDR3 covers 12 residues. CDR3 protein: CASSYWGREAFF. As DNA, the CDR3 is TGTGCCAGCAGTTACTGGGGGCGAGAAGCTTTCTTT.

The chain links TRBV4-1 to TRBJ1-2; D is possibly TRBD1 (5 bases). V was cut by 8 bases and J by 7 bases, with 20 bases left in between. Per the germline V gene, CDR1 is MGHRA and CDR2 is YSYEKL. The CDR3 contains 14 residues. The CDR3 coding sequence is TGCGCCAGCGGCCTAGCTGGGGACCCGGGTGGCTACACCTTC. The encoded protein is CASGLAGDPGGYTF.